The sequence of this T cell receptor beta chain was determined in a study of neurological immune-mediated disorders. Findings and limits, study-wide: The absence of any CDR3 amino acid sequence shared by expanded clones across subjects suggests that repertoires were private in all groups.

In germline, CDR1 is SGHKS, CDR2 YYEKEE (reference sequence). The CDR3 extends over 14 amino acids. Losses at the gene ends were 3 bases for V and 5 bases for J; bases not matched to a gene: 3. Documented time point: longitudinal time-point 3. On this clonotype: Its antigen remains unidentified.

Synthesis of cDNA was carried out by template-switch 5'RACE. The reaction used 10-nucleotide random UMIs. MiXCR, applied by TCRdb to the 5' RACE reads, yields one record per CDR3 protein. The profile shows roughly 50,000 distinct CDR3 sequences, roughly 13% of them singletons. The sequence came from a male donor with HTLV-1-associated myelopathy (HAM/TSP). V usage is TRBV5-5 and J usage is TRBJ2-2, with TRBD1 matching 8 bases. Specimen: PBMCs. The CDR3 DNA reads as TGTGCCAGCAGCTGGACAGGGTCAACCGGGGAGCTGTTTTTT. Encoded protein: CASSWTGSTGELFF.